One sample yielded the 22 T cell receptor beta chains listed below, sequenced in a study of blood T cell repertoires in COVID-19. The method was immunoSEQ multiplex PCR; TCRdb's version includes in-frame clones alone and lacks a portion of them. The data contain around 160,000 clones, 80% to 90% of them singletons. Sequencing was carried out using peripheral blood. All receptors come from an older woman with COVID-19, enrolled during active disease.

This clone appeared once. The V and J genes are TRBV5-1 and TRBJ1-6; 10 nucleotides line up with TRBD1. This CDR3 spans 16 amino acids. Per the germline V gene, CDR1 is SGHRS and CDR2 is YFSETQ. Germline trimming cut 4 bases from V and 6 bases from J; bases unmatched to any gene: 7. The CDR3 nucleotides are TGCGCCAGCAGCGCCGGGACAGGGGTGATTAATTCACCCCTCCACTTT. This encodes CASSAGTGVINSPLHF. Using reference TRBV5-1 and TRBJ1-6 for the parts outside the CDR3, the full variable domain is KAGVTQTPRYLIKTRGQQVTLSCSPISGHRSVSWYQQTPGQGLQFLFEYFSETQRNKGNFPGRFSGRQFSNSRSEMNVSTLELGDSALYLCASSAGTGVINSPLHFGNGTRLTVT.

This clone turned up a few times. This rearrangement joins TRBV5-6 to TRBJ1-5, with a tentative D call TRBD1 (5 bases). This CDR3 region has 14 residues. The germline gives CDR1 SGHDT, CDR2 YYEEEE. Trimming cost V 3 bases and J 6 bases, with 13 bases left between them. The CDR3 coding sequence is TGTGCCAGCAGCTCACAGGAGGGAAGTCAGCCCCAGCATTTT. Translation: CASSSQEGSQPQHF.

The chain links TRBV11-3 to TRBJ2-1; 7 bases map to TRBD1. V gave up 3 bases and J gave up 6 bases; unmatched junction bases: 8. In germline, CDR1 is SGHNT, CDR2 YENEEA. The CDR3 is made up of 15 amino acids. For the CDR3, the DNA is TGTGCCAGCAGCTTCGGAGACAGGGAGTTCAATGAGCAGTTCTTC. Protein: CASSFGDREFNEQFF.

The V gene is TRBV5-1, the J gene TRBJ1-2, with a tentative D call TRBD1 (5 bases). Germline V gene sequence: CDR1 SGHRS, CDR2 YFSETQ. V was pared by 2 bases and J by 6 bases, with 20 bases between. The CDR3 is 16 residues long. The CDR3 DNA follows: TGCGCCAGCAGCTTAGGTTTAGGGGCAGGGCGCGATGGCTACACCTTC. It yields the protein CASSLGLGAGRDGYTF.

V usage is TRBV7-3 and J usage is TRBJ2-1; 7 nucleotides line up with TRBD1. Germline V CDR1 and CDR2: SGHTA, FQGTGA. Trimming cost V 5 bases and J 7 bases; bases outside gene matches: 5. This CDR3 is built from 13 residues. The CDR3 region has the DNA TGTGCCAGCAGCGCCCCGACAGGGAATGAGCAGTTCTTC. Its protein is CASSAPTGNEQFF.

This chain connects TRBV5-1 to TRBJ2-2; D may be TRBD2 (6 bases). The germline V gene encodes CDR1 SGHRS and CDR2 YFSETQ. The CDR3 contains 15 residues. V shed 2 bases and J shed 13 bases, with 21 bases lying between them. CDR3 in amino acids: CASSFAGTALEGLFF. CDR3 bases: TGCGCCAGCAGCTTCGCCGGGACTGCCCTCGAAGGGCTGTTTTTT. Supplemented by reference TRBV5-1 and TRBJ2-2, the full variable domain reads KAGVTQTPRYLIKTRGQQVTLSCSPISGHRSVSWYQQTPGQGLQFLFEYFSETQRNKGNFPGRFSGRQFSNSRSEMNVSTLELGDSALYLCASSFAGTALEGLFFGEGSRLTVL.

The gene calls are TRBV29-1 and TRBJ1-1; D unclear. This CDR3 comprises 12 residues. V was clipped by 5 bases and J by 6 bases, with 13 bases between them. CDR1 SQVTM and CDR2 ANQGSEA come from the germline V gene. CDR3 DNA sequence: TGCAGCGTTATTGACCTACGGGCTGAAGCTTTCTTT. Translating gives CSVIDLRAEAFF.

The J gene is TRBJ1-5, the V gene TRBV5-1; 7 bases are shared with TRBD1. The CDR3 length is 15 residues. V shed 2 bases, J shed 3 bases, and the junction held 5 bases outside the gene matches. Looked up from germline, CDR1 is SGHRS and CDR2 is YFSETQ. The CDR3, as DNA: TGCGCCAGCAGCTTTTCAGGGGGGATCAATCAGCCCCAGCATTTT. Translating it yields CASSFSGGINQPQHF.

The chain couples TRBV6-1 to TRBJ1-5; TRBD1 matches 8 bases. The CDR3 is made up of 14 amino acids. Losses at the gene ends were 7 bases for V and 6 bases for J; bases not matched to a gene: 8. CDR1 is MNHNS and CDR2 is SASEGT in the germline V gene. Written as DNA, the CDR3 is TGTGCCAGCACTCACAGGGGGGATTTTCAGCCCCAGCATTTT. Protein sequence: CASTHRGDFQPQHF.

The V gene is TRBV5-1, the J gene TRBJ2-7, with 9 positions matching TRBD1. CDR3 length equals 16 residues. V shed 5 bases, J shed 4 bases, and the junction held 13 bases outside the gene matches. Per the germline V gene, CDR1 is SGHRS and CDR2 is YFSETQ. CDR3 nucleotide sequence: TGCGCCAGCAGTCGGGACAGGGTCCAAAACGGGTACGAGCAGTACTTC. This translates into CASSRDRVQNGYEQYF.

V and J are TRBV19 and TRBJ1-5; the match to TRBD1 covers 8 bases. Germline values: CDR1 LNHDA, CDR2 SQIVND (reference sequence). The V and J ends lost 1 base and 7 bases, in that order; junction bases with no gene match: 3. The length of the CDR3 is 14 residues. In DNA, the CDR3 is TGTGCCAGTAGTATAGGACAGGGGCGCCAGCCCCAGCATTTT. As protein: CASSIGQGRQPQHF.

J is TRBJ1-2 and V is TRBV27, with TRBD1 as a possible D gene (5 bases). Trimming took 3 bases from V and 7 from J, leaving 18 bases between them. Per germline, CDR1 MNHEY and CDR2 SMNVEV (reference sequence). The CDR3 consists of 15 residues. The CDR3 sequence is CASSFRDRSGGGYTF. The CDR3 DNA reads as TGTGCCAGCAGTTTTAGGGATCGCTCGGGGGGTGGCTACACCTTC.

This chain uses TRBV11-2 with TRBJ2-1, with 12 bases that match TRBD2. The CDR3 is made up of 15 amino acids. V lost 1 base, J lost 8 bases, and 3 bases stayed unmatched. Germline lookup yields CDR1 SGHAT and CDR2 FQNNGV. CDR3 sequence reads: CASSLGTSGVDEQFF. CDR3 nucleotides: TGTGCCAGCAGCTTAGGGACTAGCGGGGTGGATGAGCAGTTCTTC.

Only one count was recorded for this clone. This chain joins TRBV6-2 or TRBV6-3 and TRBJ1-2; 7 bases are a match to TRBD1. V trimming: 5 bases; J trimming: 5 bases; junction bases outside the gene matches: 5. CDR3 length: 13 amino acids. Germline CDR1 MNHEY, CDR2 SVGEGT. The CDR3 nucleotides read TGTGCCAGCAGTCTACAGGGGAGGTATGGCTACACCTTC. This encodes CASSLQGRYGYTF.

This chain links TRBV5-4 with TRBJ1-6, with D maybe TRBD1 (5 bases). V lost 0 bases and J lost 10, with 14 bases in between. This CDR3 has 15 amino acids. Germline V gives CDR1 SGHNT, CDR2 YYREEE (reference sequence). CDR3 DNA sequence: TGTGCCAGCAGCTTGGGGCCGAGCGGGGACTCACCCCTCCACTTT. It codes for CASSLGPSGDSPLHF. The variable domain in full, with the rest retrieved from reference TRBV5-4 and TRBJ1-6, is ETGVTQSPTHLIKTRGQQVTLRCSSQSGHNTVSWYQQALGQGPQFIFQYYREEENGRGNFPPRFSGLQFPNYSSELNVNALELDDSALYLCASSLGPSGDSPLHFGNGTRLTVT.

This chain joins TRBV9 and TRBJ1-2; D may be TRBD1 (6 bases). The germline V gene has CDR1 SGDLS and CDR2 YYNGEE. The V gene lost 4 bases and the J gene lost 5 bases, with 18 bases spanning the gap. This CDR3 comprises 15 residues. The chain's CDR3 is CASSPRTDSPYGYTF. CDR3 coding DNA: TGTGCCAGCAGCCCTAGGACAGACTCTCCTTATGGCTACACCTTC.

The CDR3 here is CASTYRGGSSTQYF. The CDR3 DNA is TGTGCCAGCACATACCGGGGGGGGTCGTCTACGCAGTATTTT. The chain employs TRBV3-1 (or the pseudogene TRBV3-2) and TRBJ2-3; TRBD2 agrees at 8 bases. V lost 7 bases and J lost 8; bases outside the gene matches: 11. This CDR3 is built from 14 residues. Germline V gene lookup returns CDR1 LGHDT and CDR2 YNNKEL (reference sequence).

This sequence joins TRBV4-1 and TRBJ1-2; D is perhaps TRBD1 (5 bases). Trimming shortened V by 2 bases and J by 1 base, and 11 bases separated the two germline ends. Germline CDR1 is MGHRA and CDR2 is YSYEKL. The CDR3 is made up of 15 amino acids. The CDR3, as DNA: TGCGCCAGCAGCCAAACTCCAGGGTTTAACTATGGCTACACCTTC. It codes for CASSQTPGFNYGYTF.

This CDR3 is CASSPRQGASTDTQYF. The CDR3 nucleotides are TGTGCCAGCAGCCCCCGACAGGGGGCCAGCACAGATACGCAGTATTTT. The rearrangement links TRBV9 to TRBJ2-3, with TRBD1 matching 10 bases. Trimming at V came to 4 bases and at J to 0 bases, leaving 5 bases not matched to a gene. Germline CDR1 SGDLS, CDR2 YYNGEE. The CDR3 has 16 amino acids.

V gene TRBV15 combines with J gene TRBJ2-5; TRBD1 matches 7 bases. The V segment lost 7 bases and the J segment 5 bases; nucleotides outside the gene matches: 10. Germline V lookup: CDR1 LNHNV, CDR2 YYDKDF (reference sequence). CDR3 length: 14 amino acids. Written as DNA, the CDR3 is TGTGCCACCAACTCACAGGGGACGATGGAGACCCAGTACTTC. Translated, it gives CATNSQGTMETQYF.

This clone turned up a few times. The rearrangement joins TRBV4-1 to TRBJ2-4, with a weak D call TRBD1 (6 bases). This CDR3 is built from 17 residues. From germline, CDR1 is MGHRA and CDR2 YSYEKL. Trimming shortened V by 2 bases and J by 0 bases, and 14 bases separated the two germline ends. The CDR3 here is CASSQRDIGLAKNIQYF. CDR3 in DNA: TGCGCCAGCAGCCAACGGGACATCGGATTAGCCAAAAACATTCAGTACTTC.

The chain is built from TRBV19 and TRBJ2-2; TRBD2 matches at 9 bases. The length of the CDR3 is 18 residues. After removal of 3 bases from V and 0 bases from J, the junction contained 8 bases not matched to a gene. In germline, CDR1 is LNHDA, CDR2 SQIVND (reference sequence). Written as DNA, the CDR3 is TGTGCCAGTAGTATCGGCGGGGGGGATGGTTCGAACACCGGGGAGCTGTTTTTT. The encoded protein is CASSIGGGDGSNTGELFF.